Listed below are T cell receptor beta chains from one sample, sequenced in a study of blood T cell repertoires in COVID-19. The table came from immunoSEQ multiplex PCR; TCRdb's copy has only in-frame clones and leaves some out. The table lists some 250,000 clones, under 95% of them singletons. The source material was PBMCs or T cells enriched from blood (not recorded which). The receptors originated from a woman aged 40 to 55 with acute COVID-19. The CDR3 runs from the conserved cysteine through the conserved F or W. The D gene is left open where the match is weak. Some rows have no size entry. The others give once, few or many, or a class for an expanded clone.

j_call v_call clone_size d_call cdr3_aa cdr3_nt
TRBJ2-7 TRBV6-1 - - CASSDEVLADYYEQYF TGTGCCAGCAGTGACGAGGTGTTGGCGGACTACTACGAGCAGTACTTC
TRBJ1-2 TRBV5-4 - - CASSLAGVRRGYTF TGTGCCAGCAGCTTGGCCGGGGTTCGTCGTGGCTACACCTTC
TRBJ1-1 TRBV18 - TRBD1 CASSPPGTGGGTEAFF TGTGCCAGCTCCCCTCCGGGGACAGGAGGTGGCACTGAAGCTTTCTTT
TRBJ2-3 TRBV5-5 - TRBD2 CASSSDLAALQYF TGTGCCAGCAGCTCCGATCTAGCGGCCCTCCAGTATTTT
TRBJ1-4 TRBV5-5 - TRBD1 CASSFLDRATNEKLFF TGTGCCAGCAGCTTCCTGGACAGGGCTACTAATGAAAAACTGTTTTTT
TRBJ1-5 TRBV5-6 - - CASSSGYQPQHF TGTGCCAGCAGCTCAGGGTATCAGCCCCAGCATTTT
TRBJ2-3 TRBV3-1/TRBV3-2 - - CASSQGRADTQYF TGTGCCAGCAGCCAAGGGCGGGCGGATACGCAGTATTTT
TRBJ2-7 TRBV6-5 - - CASSPQAGRSYEQYF TGTGCCAGCAGCCCCCAGGCGGGCCGGTCCTACGAGCAGTACTTC
TRBJ1-6 TRBV5-5 once - CASSLAGSYNSPLHF TGTGCCAGCAGCTTGGCAGGTTCCTATAATTCACCCCTCCACTTT
TRBJ1-2 TRBV28 - - CASSLPGVGYTF TGTGCCAGCAGTTTACCCGGGGTTGGCTACACCTTC
TRBJ2-5 TRBV11-3 - TRBD2 CASSIPLAGVGETQYF TGTGCCAGCAGCATACCACTAGCGGGAGTGGGGGAGACCCAGTACTTC
TRBJ1-1 TRBV29-1 - - CSVEDPGGRNTEAFF TGCAGCGTTGAAGATCCTGGAGGTAGGAACACTGAAGCTTTCTTT
TRBJ2-7 TRBV3-1/TRBV3-2 - - CASSQGSVPYEQYF TGTGCCAGCAGCCAAGGGTCAGTTCCCTACGAGCAGTACTTC
TRBJ1-4 TRBV14 - - CASSQVTARGEKLFF TGTGCCAGCAGCCAAGTGACAGCAAGGGGCGAAAAACTGTTTTTT
TRBJ2-5 TRBV12-3/TRBV12-4 - TRBD1 CASSWTGGETQYF TGTGCCAGCAGTTGGACAGGGGGAGAGACCCAGTACTTC
TRBJ2-2 TRBV11-3 - TRBD2 CASSSSPTSGRASTGELFF TGTGCCAGCAGCTCTAGCCCGACTAGCGGGAGGGCGAGCACCGGGGAGCTGTTTTTT
TRBJ1-1 TRBV3-1/TRBV3-2 - - CASSRSGGSPAFF TGTGCCAGCAGCCGATCTGGCGGAAGCCCCGCTTTCTTT
TRBJ2-3 TRBV11-1 - - CASSSEPGLSTDTQYF TGTGCCAGCAGCTCGGAACCGGGACTGAGCACAGATACGCAGTATTTT
TRBJ2-3 TRBV6-5 - TRBD1 CASSRQGPDTQYF TGTGCCAGCAGTCGACAGGGTCCAGATACGCAGTATTTT
TRBJ1-1 TRBV4-2 - TRBD1 CASSQEGQRNTEAFF TGTGCCAGCAGCCAAGAGGGACAGAGGAACACTGAAGCTTTCTTT
TRBJ2-5 TRBV5-1 - TRBD2 CASSFSGGETQYF TGCGCCAGCAGCTTTAGCGGGGGGGAGACCCAGTACTTC
TRBJ2-7 TRBV5-4 - - CASSLDRSSYEQYF TGTGCCAGCAGCTTGGACAGGAGCTCCTACGAGCAGTACTTC
TRBJ2-5 TRBV4-1 - TRBD1 CASSHLGTGSQETQYF TGCGCCAGCAGCCACCTAGGGACAGGGAGTCAAGAGACCCAGTACTTC
TRBJ1-2 TRBV24-1 - - CATSDSVDFNGYTF TGTGCCACCAGTGATTCGGTCGATTTCAATGGCTACACCTTC
TRBJ1-1 TRBV6-5 - TRBD1 CASRNRGDNTEAFF TGTGCCAGCAGAAACAGGGGGGACAACACTGAAGCTTTCTTT
TRBJ1-2 TRBV6-1 - - CASSERQVYYGYTF TGTGCCAGCAGTGAAAGGCAGGTTTACTATGGCTACACCTTC
TRBJ2-1 TRBV7-2 - TRBD2 CASTGGREQFF TGTGCCTCTACGGGGGGGCGGGAGCAGTTCTTC
TRBJ1-1 TRBV6-5 - - CASSYANRVAYTEAFF TGTGCCAGCAGTTACGCAAACAGGGTAGCCTACACTGAAGCTTTCTTT
TRBJ2-1 TRBV2 - - CASSSIFRQGTILDEQFF TGTGCCAGCAGTTCAATCTTTCGTCAGGGGACGATCTTAGATGAGCAGTTCTTC
TRBJ2-7 TRBV7-9 few TRBD2 CASSLTKGLATGEQYF TGTGCCAGCAGCTTGACGAAGGGACTAGCGACGGGCGAGCAGTACTTC
TRBJ1-5 TRBV19 - - CASSIVPGNQPQHF TGTGCCAGTAGTATAGTCCCGGGGAACCAGCCCCAGCATTTT
TRBJ1-6 TRBV5-1 - - CASSPRDTYNSPLHF TGCGCCAGCAGCCCCCGGGACACTTATAATTCACCCCTCCACTTT
TRBJ1-3 TRBV18 - TRBD1 CASSPQTGAGNTIYF TGTGCCAGCTCACCACAGACAGGGGCTGGAAACACCATATATTTT
TRBJ2-5 TRBV5-1 - TRBD1 CASSLGSGGRETQYF TGCGCCAGCAGCTTGGGGTCAGGGGGTCGGGAGACCCAGTACTTC